This entry describes one T cell receptor beta chain. Its antigen is currently not known. Base-call qualities are not available, and no considerably larger clone is one nucleotide away. This sample was taken from a study of T cell repertoires in cytomegalovirus infection (dated by TCRdb to about 2019). General notes on the study: Donor HLA type was relevant to the analysis, as public TCR beta signatures indicated carriage of CMV infection together with the matching HLA type. The full study reports these points: The ex vivo response was dominated by HLA-C-restricted CMV-specific TCR beta clonotypes, and the single most frequent clonotype in two of eight donors was supplied by these HLA-C-restricted clonotypes. Carriers of CMV infection plus the relevant HLA type were discriminated by the cumulative frequency of public TCR beta family members in the study cohort and in an independent roughly 370-donor cohort.

Counted from cysteine to phenylalanine, this CDR3 has 13 amino acids. This entry keeps only the CDR3 DNA: 39 bases, framed from base 1. Germline trimming amounts to 8 bases on V and 9 bases on J, with 7 as the count of junction bases outside the gene matches. Sequencing used an Illumina HiSeq 1500. The public sequencing data were trimmed at Q25 with fastp and processed into clonotypes with MiXCR by TCRdb, which kept only in-frame beta chains. Each CDR3 protein gets just one entry, which takes the most common genes and DNA from the rows behind it. The sample records 150,000 to 200,000 distinct CDR3 sequences, roughly a fifth of which are singletons. The ten top clones hold just under 3% of the sample.

This TCR was recovered from a human donor in good health (CMV status not recorded). Some clones in this sample may be carry-over from other donors' samples. The material sequenced was PBMCs. This receptor chain uses TRBV12-3 or TRBV12-4 and TRBJ2-1; 10 of the junction bases match TRBD2. The CDR3: CASGLAGGGEQFF. The DNA is TGTGCCAGCGGATTAGCGGGGGGAGGTGAGCAGTTCTTC.